This T cell receptor beta chain was identified in a study of T cell responses to AZD1222 COVID-19 vaccine. As for the study in general: Pooled together were second doses at about 4 or about 12 weeks. Whole-study findings and limits: Once two AZD1222 doses were given, Spike-specific TCR breadth and depth went up.

TCRdb keeps only in-frame clones here, not all; method: immunoSEQ multiplex PCR. The table shows approximately 130,000 clones, with more than 85% occurring only once. Concerning this clone: Its antigen is unknown.

V was clipped by 2 bases and J by 4 bases, with 15 bases between them. The CDR3 sequence is 15 residues long. The germline CDR1 and CDR2 sequences are MNHEY and SVGAGI. Source: peripheral blood, taken on day 0 of AZD1222 vaccination. The origin of this receptor is an adult in good health. The chain has TRBV6-5 and TRBJ2-7, with D tentatively TRBD2 (7 bases). Written as DNA, the CDR3 is TGTGCCAGCAGTTACCGGGGAGGGGGGCGTTACGAGCAGTACTTC. Its protein is CASSYRGGGRYEQYF.